Reported below is one T cell receptor beta chain. Relative to its sample, this clone is medium-sized (0.01 to 0.1%). No antigen is known for it. The input lacks base qualities; no much larger clone sits a single base away. These data belong to a study of metastatic and nonmetastatic thyroid tumors (dated by TCRdb to about 2020). With respect to the entire study: Repertoires from peripheral blood and from tumor or nodule tissue samples of malignant and benign thyroid patients were compared. General study outcomes and caveats: TCR beta diversity was reported as significantly higher in malignant tumors than in benign nodules, in both blood and tumor samples.

Trimming removed 3 bases from V and 3 bases from J, leaving 7 bases between the germline ends. The CDR3 contains 12 residues, cysteine and phenylalanine counted. Only the CDR3 DNA stays, 36 bases, in frame from base 1. CDR1 and CDR2, looked up from the germline V gene (reference sequence), are DFQATT and SNEGSKA. Before undergoing thyroid surgery, none of the patients had been given any kind of treatment. Using T-cell receptor beta sequencing, the researchers looked back retrospectively at clinical samples from patients, gathered between about 2012 and 2019. Library prep was done by PCR. The instrument was an Illumina HiSeq 4000. High-throughput sequencing was used to profile the TCR beta-chain CDR3 region of each patient. The source study handled its data this way. A classifier to discriminate distant-metastatic papillary thyroid cancer patients was built from CDR3 differences across clinicopathological groups. The Shannon index was used to assess repertoire diversity, and the Morisita-Horn index was used to assess tumor-blood repertoire similarity. The public reads were quality trimmed at Q25 with fastp and then assembled into clones with MiXCR by TCRdb, keeping productive beta chains. TCRdb assigned the V and J calls; the authors' analysis was not used. The sample records 25,000 or so clones, 20% to 30% of which are singletons. Of the sample, around 6% is held by the ten largest clones.

Here the chain combines TRBV20-1 and TRBJ2-3; the D gene lacks a confident call. Sequencing used blood. The receptor was derived from a female donor with papillary thyroid cancer or a benign thyroid nodule (not recorded which). Some clones in this sample may be carry-over from other donors' samples. The CDR3 reads CSASPRTDTQYF. The sequenced DNA: TGCAGTGCTAGCCCTAGGACAGATACGCAGTATTTT.